The rows below give T cell receptor beta chains drawn from one sample of a study of T cells in tuberculosis. TCRdb's copy holds only in-frame clones and misses some; the assay was immunoSEQ multiplex PCR. This sample has around 35,000 clones, with about 93% found just once. The sequenced sample was PBMCs. All receptors derive from a donor aged 10-29 years with latent tuberculosis or without tuberculosis infection. Both conserved end residues are part of each CDR3. The D gene is left open where the match is weak. The size of a clone is reported for some rows only, either as once, few or many, or as a class for expanded clones.

>14|-|TRBV27|TRBD1|TRBJ1-4
CASKGQPGVEKLFF
TGTGCCAGCAAGGGACAGCCGGGAGTCGAAAAACTGTTTTTT
>14|-|TRBV10-3|-|TRBJ2-7
CAITDPGVTYEQYF
TGTGCCATCACTGATCCCGGGGTAACCTACGAGCAGTACTTC
>17|-|TRBV4-1|-|TRBJ1-5
CASSQEPDIRGSQPQHF
TGCGCCAGCAGCCAAGAACCGGATATCAGGGGAAGTCAGCCCCAGCATTTT
>15|-|TRBV5-1|-|TRBJ1-6
CASSLGSSYNSPLHF
TGCGCCAGCAGCTTGGGTAGCTCCTATAATTCACCCCTCCACTTT
>15|once|TRBV5-1|-|TRBJ1-1
CASSLEGQQNTEAFF
TGCGCCAGCAGCTTGGAAGGACAGCAGAACACTGAAGCTTTCTTT
>13|-|TRBV7-8|-|TRBJ1-5
CASSFPGAQPQHF
TGTGCCAGCAGCTTCCCAGGGGCTCAGCCCCAGCATTTT
>14|-|TRBV2|-|TRBJ2-3
CASSRGFSTDTQYF
TGTGCCAGCAGCCGGGGGTTCAGCACAGATACGCAGTATTTT
>13|-|TRBV6-6|TRBD1|TRBJ1-2
CASSFGTGGGYTF
TGTGCCAGCAGTTTCGGGACAGGGGGTGGCTACACCTTC
>11|-|TRBV10-3|-|TRBJ1-2
CAIRGGDGYTF
TGTGCCATAAGGGGGGGTGATGGCTACACCTTC
>15|-|TRBV6-1|-|TRBJ1-1
CASSPLTDPNTEAFF
TGTGCCAGCAGTCCACTGACAGATCCGAACACTGAAGCTTTCTTT
>11|-|TRBV6-5|-|TRBJ2-7
CASSFQYEQYF
TGTGCCAGCAGTTTCCAGTACGAGCAGTACTTC
>15|-|TRBV25-1|-|TRBJ2-7
CASSEYFGRSYEQYF
TGTGCCAGCAGTGAATATTTTGGCCGATCCTACGAGCAGTACTTC
>13|-|TRBV27|TRBD1|TRBJ1-5
CASRDRVNQPQHF
TGTGCCAGCAGGGACAGGGTCAATCAGCCCCAGCATTTT
>12|-|TRBV2|TRBD1|TRBJ1-2
CVLVGTGDGYTF
TGTGTATTGGTCGGGACAGGGGATGGCTACACCTTC
>14|few|TRBV6-1|-|TRBJ1-2
CASSRQQGADGYTF
TGTGCCAGCAGCAGACAACAGGGAGCCGATGGCTACACCTTC
>13|-|TRBV6-5|-|TRBJ2-7
CASRETGFGEQYF
TGTGCCAGCAGAGAAACAGGGTTCGGCGAGCAGTACTTC
>14|-|TRBV4-3|-|TRBJ1-1
CASSPIRGDTEAFF
TGCGCCAGCAGCCCGATCAGGGGAGACACTGAAGCTTTCTTT
>16|-|TRBV19|-|TRBJ2-2
CASSPRQKTNTGELFF
TGTGCCAGTAGTCCGAGACAGAAAACGAACACCGGGGAGCTGTTTTTT
>16|-|TRBV9|-|TRBJ2-5
CASSPLIGGAEETQYF
TGTGCCAGCAGCCCCCTCATTGGGGGGGCCGAAGAGACCCAGTACTTC
>13|-|TRBV7-2|-|TRBJ1-5
CASSLVDIQPQHF
TGTGCCAGCAGCTTAGTGGACATTCAGCCCCAGCATTTT
>18|-|TRBV4-3|TRBD1|TRBJ2-2
CASSHLTGSEYYTGELFF
TGCGCCAGCAGCCACTTGACAGGGAGTGAGTACTACACCGGGGAGCTGTTTTTT
>13|-|TRBV7-3|-|TRBJ2-1
CASSPGGSHKQFF
TGTGCCAGCAGCCCTGGGGGGTCGCATAAGCAGTTCTTC
>15|few|TRBV19|-|TRBJ2-1
CASSIQGSTYNEQFF
TGTGCCAGTAGTATTCAGGGGAGTACATACAATGAGCAGTTCTTC
>12|-|TRBV5-1|-|TRBJ2-5
CASSKRAETQYF
TGCGCCAGCAGCAAGAGGGCAGAGACCCAGTACTTC
>16|few|TRBV7-9|-|TRBJ1-2
CASSPLIFTGVGGYTF
TGTGCCAGCAGCCCTCTAATTTTCACAGGAGTGGGAGGCTACACCTTC